This T cell receptor beta chain was recorded in a study of blood T cell repertoires in COVID-19. Overall study context: Specimens from acute and convalescent COVID-19 originated in the United States, Italy and Spain. The analysed material was cDNA or gDNA that came from T cells, B-cell-depleted T cells, or PBMCs.

The table came from immunoSEQ multiplex PCR; TCRdb's copy has only in-frame clones and leaves some out. The sample lists fewer than 250,000 clones; roughly four fifths were seen once. This CDR3 has 15 amino acids. V shed 1 base and J 2 bases; nucleotides not matched to a gene: 4. Germline CDR1 is SGHNT and CDR2 is YENEEA. Sequencing was performed on peripheral blood. V and J are TRBV11-3 and TRBJ2-5; TRBD1 matches 7 bases. The receptor's source is a woman between 65 and 79 years old with acute or convalescent COVID-19. In DNA form, the CDR3 reads TGTGCCAGCAGCTTAGGGGGGACAGTTCAAGAGACCCAGTACTTC. Translating gives CASSLGGTVQETQYF.